The next 13 T cell receptor beta chains were all read from a single sample in a study of OX40 agonist ivuxolimab in advanced cancers. Assay used: immunoSEQ multiplex PCR; TCRdb lists only in-frame clones, some missing. The data show approximately 7,000 clones, about 95% seen once. This specimen consisted of CD4+ or CD8+ T cells sorted from blood, obtained in a trial of the OX40 agonist ivuxolimab. The receptor source for this set is an adult with an advanced solid tumor such as melanoma, head and neck, liver or kidney cancer.

This clone was found once. The chain carries TRBV4-1 and TRBJ2-7; no clear D gene. The CDR3 contains 15 residues. Germline V gene sequence: CDR1 MGHRA, CDR2 YSYEKL. V gave up 1 base and J gave up 0 bases, with 10 bases separating them. The CDR3 is CASSQGPHISYEQYF. The CDR3 coding sequence is TGCGCCAGCAGCCAAGGACCTCACATCTCCTACGAGCAGTACTTC.

CDR3 loop: CASSERAGGALQETQYF. The CDR3, as DNA: TGTGCCAGCAGCGAGCGAGCGGGAGGGGCTCTTCAAGAGACCCAGTACTTC. The rearrangement links TRBV9 to TRBJ2-5, with TRBD2 matching 10 bases. Germline V gives CDR1 SGDLS, CDR2 YYNGEE. The trim removed 3 bases at V and 2 bases at J, leaving 10 bases unmatched. The CDR3 sequence is 17 residues long.

The rearrangement links TRBV5-4 to TRBJ2-5; 7 nucleotides line up with TRBD2. Germline CDR1 and CDR2: SGHNT and YYREEE (reference sequence). CDR3 size: 16 residues. V gave up 6 bases and J gave up 1 base; unmatched junction bases: 12. The CDR3 DNA is TGTGCCAGCACCCCCCGGGGGGTTAGCGGCCAAGAGACCCAGTACTTC. Its protein product is CASTPRGVSGQETQYF.

The rearrangement joins TRBV11-2 to TRBJ2-2; the D gene is possibly TRBD2 (6 bases). CDR1 and CDR2 (germline): SGHAT, FQNNGV. Trimming pared 8 bases from V and 5 bases from J, leaving 18 bases between. The CDR3 has 15 residues. CDR3: CASRLSQAGTGELFF. In DNA, the CDR3 is TGTGCCAGCCGACTAAGTCAGGCGGGGACCGGGGAGCTGTTTTTT.

V gene TRBV25-1 combines with J gene TRBJ2-3; 10 bases agree with TRBD1. Trimming at V came to 1 base and at J to 6 bases, leaving 7 bases not matched to a gene. The CDR3 extends over 16 amino acids. Germline-derived CDR1 and CDR2 are MGHDK and SYGVNS. The CDR3 protein is CASSESETGGRDTQYF. CDR3 in DNA: TGTGCCAGCAGTGAATCCGAGACAGGGGGCCGGGATACGCAGTATTTT.

This rearrangement joins TRBV28 to TRBJ2-7, with 8 bases that match TRBD1. V dropped 5 bases and J dropped 4; count of bases not matched to a gene: 7. From germline, CDR1 is MDHEN and CDR2 SYDVKM. The CDR3 is made up of 14 amino acids. For the CDR3, the DNA is TGTGCCAGCAGTACTTCAGGGGGCCGGTACGAGCAGTACTTC. It translates to CASSTSGGRYEQYF.

This chain joins TRBV5-1 and TRBJ2-5, with D perhaps matching TRBD1 (5 bases). The CDR3 sequence is 13 residues long. Deletions cut 4 bases from V and 1 base from J, with 8 bases between. Per germline, CDR1 SGHRS and CDR2 YFSETQ. CDR3 bases: TGCGCCAGCAGCCAAGGGGTCCAAGAGACCCAGTACTTC. Its protein product is CASSQGVQETQYF.

J is TRBJ2-2 and V is TRBV4-2, with D perhaps TRBD1 or TRBD2 (5 bases each). CDR1 and CDR2 (germline): LGHNA, YNFKEQ. Trimming left V 0 bases short and J 3 bases short, with 11 bases between. CDR3 length equals 16 residues. The CDR3 nucleotides are TGTGCCAGCAGCCAAGAGGGGACCCCAGACACCGGGGAGCTGTTTTTT. Its translation: CASSQEGTPDTGELFF.

V usage is TRBV6-4 and J usage is TRBJ1-1, with 7 bases lining up with TRBD1. J lost 4 bases, V lost 6 bases, and 8 bases had no gene match. The V gene's germline CDR1 is MRHNA and CDR2 SNTAGT. This CDR3 region has 14 residues. The CDR3 coding sequence is TGTGCCAGCAGGACGGTTGCAGGGGGCACTGAAGCTTTCTTT. The encoded protein is CASRTVAGGTEAFF.

The chain combines TRBV7-9 with TRBJ2-1; D might be TRBD2 (7 bases). V was trimmed by 5 bases and J by 5 bases, leaving 19 bases between them. Germline V gene sequence: CDR1 SEHNR, CDR2 FQNEAQ (reference sequence). The CDR3 contains 16 residues. The CDR3 region is CASSPRGGVPHNEQFF. The CDR3 coding sequence is TGTGCCAGCAGCCCGCGAGGGGGGGTCCCCCACAATGAGCAGTTCTTC.

This clone has more than one count but fewer than ten. As DNA, the CDR3 is TGTGCCAGCAGTGAAAACGGGGGTAGCACCTTCGAGCAGTACTTC. Translated: CASSENGGSTFEQYF. This rearrangement joins TRBV6-1 to TRBJ2-7, with a tentative D call TRBD2 (6 bases). Germline V lookup: CDR1 MNHNS, CDR2 SASEGT. V shed 2 bases and J shed 6 bases, with 17 bases lying between them. This CDR3 region has 15 residues.

This sequence joins TRBV28 and TRBJ2-1, with D perhaps TRBD1 or TRBD2 (7 bases each). The CDR3 has 14 amino acids. The germline gives CDR1 MDHEN, CDR2 SYDVKM. V lost 10 bases to trimming and J lost 1 base, with 14 bases between them. The CDR3 is CATSQGGSYNEQFF. The CDR3 DNA follows: TGTGCCACAAGTCAGGGGGGGTCCTACAATGAGCAGTTCTTC.

The chain combines TRBV29-1 with TRBJ2-1; the match to TRBD2 covers 10 bases. The germline gives CDR1 SQVTM, CDR2 ANQGSEA. V lost 6 bases and J lost 7; bases outside the gene matches: 6. This CDR3 has 13 residues. The CDR3 DNA reads as TGCAGCGTCGGTAGCGGGAGGAAAAATGAGCAGTTCTTC. As protein: CSVGSGRKNEQFF.